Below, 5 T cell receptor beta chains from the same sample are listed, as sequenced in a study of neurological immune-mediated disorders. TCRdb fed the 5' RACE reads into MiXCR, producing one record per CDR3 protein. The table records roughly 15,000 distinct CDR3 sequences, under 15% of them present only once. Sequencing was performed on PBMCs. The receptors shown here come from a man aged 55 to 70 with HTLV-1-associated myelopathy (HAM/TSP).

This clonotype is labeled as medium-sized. CDR3: CASNQRVTDTQYF. The DNA for the CDR3 is TGCGCCAGCAACCAGCGGGTCACAGATACGCAGTATTTT. V usage is TRBV5-1 and J usage is TRBJ2-3; D is perhaps TRBD2 (6 bases). The CDR3 length is 13 residues. CDR1 is SGHRS, CDR2 YFSETQ, per germline. V lost 6 bases and J 2 bases, leaving 10 bases between the germline ends.

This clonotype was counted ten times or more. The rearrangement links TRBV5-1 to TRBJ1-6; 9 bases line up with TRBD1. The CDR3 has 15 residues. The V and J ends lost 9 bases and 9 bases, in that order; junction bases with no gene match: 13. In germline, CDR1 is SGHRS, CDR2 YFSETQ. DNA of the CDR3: TGCGCCACCAAAGACCGGACAGGGGATAGTTCACCCCTCCACTTT. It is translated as CATKDRTGDSSPLHF.

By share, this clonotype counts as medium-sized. Here the CDR3 DNA reads TGCGCCAGCAGCCAAGATGGCCCTGGGCCTGGGCCCGGGGAGCTGTTTTTT. Translating it yields CASSQDGPGPGPGELFF. The chain combines TRBV4-3 with TRBJ2-2; D uncertain. CDR3 length: 17 amino acids. From germline, CDR1 is LGHNA and CDR2 YSLEER. The V gene lost 0 bases and the J gene lost 6 bases, with 17 bases spanning the gap.

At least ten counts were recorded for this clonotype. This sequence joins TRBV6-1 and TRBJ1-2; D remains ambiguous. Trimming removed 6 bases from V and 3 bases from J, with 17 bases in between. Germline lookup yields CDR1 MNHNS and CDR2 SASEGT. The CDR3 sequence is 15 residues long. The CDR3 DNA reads TGTGCCAGCAGACCGGTTGTTACCAGTGACTATGGCTACACCTTC. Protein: CASRPVVTSDYGYTF.

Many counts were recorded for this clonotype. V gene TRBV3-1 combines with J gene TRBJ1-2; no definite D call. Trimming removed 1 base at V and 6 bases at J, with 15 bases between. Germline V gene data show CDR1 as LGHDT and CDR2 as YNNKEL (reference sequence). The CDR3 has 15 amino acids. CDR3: CASSQVFRGEDGYTF. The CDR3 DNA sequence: TGTGCCAGCAGCCAAGTGTTCCGGGGAGAGGATGGCTACACCTTC.